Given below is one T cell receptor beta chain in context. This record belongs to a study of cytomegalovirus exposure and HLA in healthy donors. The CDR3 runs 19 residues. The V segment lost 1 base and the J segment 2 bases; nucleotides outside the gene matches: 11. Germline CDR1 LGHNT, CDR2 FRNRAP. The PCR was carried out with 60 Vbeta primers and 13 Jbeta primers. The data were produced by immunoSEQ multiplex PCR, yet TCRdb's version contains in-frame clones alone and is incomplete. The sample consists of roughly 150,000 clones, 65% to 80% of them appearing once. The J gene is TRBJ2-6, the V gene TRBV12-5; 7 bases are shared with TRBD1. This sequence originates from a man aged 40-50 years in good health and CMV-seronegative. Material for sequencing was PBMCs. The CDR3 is CASGLDSRGLFPGANVLTF. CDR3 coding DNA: TGTGCTAGTGGTTTGGATTCTAGGGGGCTCTTTCCTGGGGCCAACGTCCTGACTTTC.